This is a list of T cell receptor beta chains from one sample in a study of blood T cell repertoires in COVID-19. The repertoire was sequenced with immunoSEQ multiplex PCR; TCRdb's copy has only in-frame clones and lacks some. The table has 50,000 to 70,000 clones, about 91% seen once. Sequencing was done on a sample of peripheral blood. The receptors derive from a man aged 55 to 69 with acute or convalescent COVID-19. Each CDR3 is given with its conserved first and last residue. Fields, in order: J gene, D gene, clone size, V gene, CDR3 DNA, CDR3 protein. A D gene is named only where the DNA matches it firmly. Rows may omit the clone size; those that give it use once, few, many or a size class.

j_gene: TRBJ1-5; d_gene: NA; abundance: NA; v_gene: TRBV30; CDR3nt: TGTGCCTGGAGTACGAACAGGGTTGGACAGCCCCAGCATTTT; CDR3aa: CAWSTNRVGQPQHF
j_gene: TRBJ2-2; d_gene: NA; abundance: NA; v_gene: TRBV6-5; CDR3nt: TGTGCCAGCAGCGTCTATAACACCGGGGAGCTGTTTTTT; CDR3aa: CASSVYNTGELFF
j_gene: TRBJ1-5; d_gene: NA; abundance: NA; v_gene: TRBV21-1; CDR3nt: TGTGCCAGACAAAAAAAGGGGGCGAGAAGCAATCAGCCCCAGCATTTT; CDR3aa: CARQKKGARSNQPQHF
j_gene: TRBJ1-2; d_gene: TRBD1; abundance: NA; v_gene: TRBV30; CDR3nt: TGTGCCTGGAGTGCGGACAGGACGTTTAACTATGGCTACACCTTC; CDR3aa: CAWSADRTFNYGYTF
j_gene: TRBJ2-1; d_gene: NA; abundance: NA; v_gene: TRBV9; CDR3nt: TGTGCCAGCAGCGCAGAAAACGGAGGGCCCCATGAGCAGTTCTTC; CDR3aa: CASSAENGGPHEQFF
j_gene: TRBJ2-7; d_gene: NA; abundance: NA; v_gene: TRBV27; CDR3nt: TGTGCCAGCAGTCTGCACAGGTCCCCCTACGAGCAGTACTTC; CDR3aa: CASSLHRSPYEQYF
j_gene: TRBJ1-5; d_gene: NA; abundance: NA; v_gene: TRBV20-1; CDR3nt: TGCAGTGCTAGTTCCGGGTATAGCAATCAGCCCCAGCATTTT; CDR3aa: CSASSGYSNQPQHF
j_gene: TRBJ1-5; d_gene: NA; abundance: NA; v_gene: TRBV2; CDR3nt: TGTGCCAGCAGTCCCAGGGTAAAGGGTCAGCCCCAGCATTTT; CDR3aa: CASSPRVKGQPQHF
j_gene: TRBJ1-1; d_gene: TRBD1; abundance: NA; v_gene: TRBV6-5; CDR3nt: TGTGCCAGCAGTTACGGGGACAGGGGACTGAACACTGAAGCTTTCTTT; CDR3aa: CASSYGDRGLNTEAFF
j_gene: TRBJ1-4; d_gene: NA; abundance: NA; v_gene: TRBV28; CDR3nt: TGTGCCAGCAGTTTTGTACAGGGCGCAACTAATGAAAAACTGTTTTTT; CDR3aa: CASSFVQGATNEKLFF
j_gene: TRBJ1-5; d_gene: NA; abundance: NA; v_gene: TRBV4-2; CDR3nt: TGTGCCAGCAGCCAAGATGGGGGCGGGCATCAGCCCCAGCATTTT; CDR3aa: CASSQDGGGHQPQHF
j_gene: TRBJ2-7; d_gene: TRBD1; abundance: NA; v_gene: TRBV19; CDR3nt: TGTGCCGTTCAGGGGGCCTACGAGCAGTACTTC; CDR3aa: CAVQGAYEQYF
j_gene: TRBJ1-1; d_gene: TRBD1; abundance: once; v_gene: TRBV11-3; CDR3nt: TGTGCCAGCAGCTCCGGACAGGGGGCTTGGAACACTGAAGCTTTCTTT; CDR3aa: CASSSGQGAWNTEAFF
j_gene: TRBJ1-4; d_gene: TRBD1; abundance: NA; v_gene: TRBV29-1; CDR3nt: TGCAGCGTGGCCGCGACAGGGGCGGGTGAAAAACTGTTTTTT; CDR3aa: CSVAATGAGEKLFF
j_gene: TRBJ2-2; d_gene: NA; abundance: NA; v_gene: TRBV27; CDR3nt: TGTGCCAGCACCTCTCCTGATGGCAGGAACACCGGGGAGCTGTTTTTT; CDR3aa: CASTSPDGRNTGELFF
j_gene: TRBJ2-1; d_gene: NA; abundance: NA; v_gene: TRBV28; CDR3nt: TGTGCCAGCAGTCTGACAGGTCGCAATGAGCAGTTCTTC; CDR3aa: CASSLTGRNEQFF
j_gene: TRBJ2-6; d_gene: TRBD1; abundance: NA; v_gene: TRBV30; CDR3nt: TGTGCCTGGAGCCGGGACAGGGTTAGTTCCGGGGCCAACGTCCTGACTTTC; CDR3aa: CAWSRDRVSSGANVLTF
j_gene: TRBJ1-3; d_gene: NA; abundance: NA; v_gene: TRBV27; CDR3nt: TGTGCCAGCAGTTCGATCAGGGAACCGAGCTCTGGAAACACCATATATTTT; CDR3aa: CASSSIREPSSGNTIYF
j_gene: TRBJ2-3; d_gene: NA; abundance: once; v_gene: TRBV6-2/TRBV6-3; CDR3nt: TGTGCCAGCAGACCTCGGCCCCCGAGGAGCACAGATACGCAGTATTTT; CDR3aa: CASRPRPPRSTDTQYF
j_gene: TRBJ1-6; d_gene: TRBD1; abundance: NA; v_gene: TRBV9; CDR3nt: TGTGCCAGCAGCGTAGAAGGGACAGGCAATTCACCCCTCCACTTT; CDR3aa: CASSVEGTGNSPLHF
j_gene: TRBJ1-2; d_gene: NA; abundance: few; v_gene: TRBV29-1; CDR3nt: TGCAGCGTCGGAGGGGCTGATGGCTACACCTTC; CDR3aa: CSVGGADGYTF
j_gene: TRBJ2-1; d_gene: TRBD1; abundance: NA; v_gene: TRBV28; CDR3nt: TGTGCCAGCATCGAAAGTCGGGACAGTTCCTACAATGAGCAGTTCTTC; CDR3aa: CASIESRDSSYNEQFF
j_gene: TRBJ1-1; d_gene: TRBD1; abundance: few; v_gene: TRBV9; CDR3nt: TGTGCCAGCAGCGGCAGAGATGGACAGGCGAACACTGAAGCTTTCTTT; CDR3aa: CASSGRDGQANTEAFF
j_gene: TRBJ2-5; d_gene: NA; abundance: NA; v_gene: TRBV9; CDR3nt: TGTGCCAGCAGCCCTAGACCAGGGGAGACCCAGTACTTC; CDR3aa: CASSPRPGETQYF
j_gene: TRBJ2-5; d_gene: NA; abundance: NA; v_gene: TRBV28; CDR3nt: TGTGCCAGCAGTTTTCGAGACAGACTCCAAGAGACCCAGTACTTC; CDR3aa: CASSFRDRLQETQYF
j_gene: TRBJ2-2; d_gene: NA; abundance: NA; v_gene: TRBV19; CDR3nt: TGTGCCAGTAGTATATCCCGCAGGGGTGTCGGTGGCGGGGAGCTGTTTTTT; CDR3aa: CASSISRRGVGGGELFF